Each of the 29 T cell receptor beta chains below was sequenced from the same sample in a study of CD8+ T cells in alopecia areata. cDNA reverse transcribed from extracted RNA served as the sequencing template. Measured with immunoSEQ multiplex PCR; TCRdb has only the in-frame clones, and not every one. The sample shows around 100,000 clones, roughly 50% of them seen only once. The treatment was: oral pan-JAK inhibitor, 5-10 mg twice daily. The specimen comprised CD8+ T cells sorted from blood, sampled at week 24, from a patient treated with tofacitinib. Every receptor here comes from a human donor with alopecia areata.

This clone was recorded a few times. The chain couples TRBV5-6 to TRBJ2-7, with no clear D. Germline CDR1 and CDR2: SGHDT and YYEEEE. The CDR3 extends over 13 amino acids. V lost 2 bases and J 3 bases, leaving 9 bases between the germline ends. CDR3 in DNA: TGTGCCAGCAGCTTATTCGTAGTCTACGAGCAGTACTTC. It codes for CASSLFVVYEQYF. Based on the CDR3 plus reference TRBV5-6 and TRBJ2-7, the full variable domain is DAGVTQSPTHLIKTRGQQVTLRCSPKSGHDTVSWYQQALGQGPQFIFQYYEEEERQRGNFPDRFSGHQFPNYSSELNVNALLLGDSALYLCASSLFVVYEQYFGPGTRLTVT.

This sequence joins TRBV4-3 and TRBJ2-7, with 7 positions matching TRBD2. Germline assignment: CDR1 LGHNA and CDR2 YSLEER. With V trimmed by 4 bases and J by 3 bases, 12 bases remained unmatched. This CDR3 region has 16 residues. Written as DNA, the CDR3 is TGCGCCAGCAGCCTCCACCCCGGGGGGACCTTCTACGAGCAGTACTTC. This sequence encodes CASSLHPGGTFYEQYF.

This chain links TRBV30 with TRBJ1-3; D not resolved. The germline gives CDR1 GTSNPN, CDR2 SVGIG (reference sequence). This CDR3 comprises 13 residues. Trimming shortened V by 2 bases and J by 2 bases, and 7 bases separated the two germline ends. The CDR3 region is CAWSMGTGNTIYF. CDR3 nucleotide sequence: TGTGCCTGGAGTATGGGTACTGGAAACACCATATATTTT.

The chain links TRBV27 to TRBJ1-5; no definite D call. The CDR3 has 15 residues. The germline V and J ends were trimmed by 2 bases and 2 bases, with 10 bases remaining between them. Germline V gene data show CDR1 as MNHEY and CDR2 as SMNVEV (reference sequence). CDR3 residues: CASSLISRGNQPQHF. Written as DNA, the CDR3 is TGTGCCAGCAGTTTAATCTCGAGGGGCAATCAGCCCCAGCATTTT.

This clone was observed a few times. Being one base from a much bigger clone, this may be a read error. The identical CDR3 is also encoded by other nucleotide sequences in the sample. The rearrangement joins TRBV13 to TRBJ1-1; TRBD1 is a possible D gene (6 bases). Germline CDR1 PRHDT, CDR2 FYEKMQ (reference sequence). The germline V and J ends were trimmed by 6 bases and 0 bases, with 8 bases remaining between them. This CDR3 has 13 residues. The CDR3 nucleotides read TGTGCCAGCAGTTACAGGGTGAACACTGAAGCTTTCTTT. It yields the protein CASSYRVNTEAFF.

V is TRBV7-8 and J is TRBJ2-4; the D is unclear. The CDR3 sequence is 18 residues long. Germline CDR1 and CDR2: SGHVS and FQNEAQ. Trimming shortened V by 0 bases and J by 1 base, and 16 bases separated the two germline ends. Here the CDR3 reads CASSLAQIGWGAKNIQYF. In nucleotides, the CDR3 is TGTGCCAGCAGCTTAGCCCAAATTGGATGGGGTGCCAAAAACATTCAGTACTTC.

The V call is TRBV4-3, the J call TRBJ2-5, with TRBD1 matching 7 bases. CDR3 length: 15 residues. J gave up 2 bases and V 3 bases, and 6 bases lay outside the gene matches. Germline V gene data show CDR1 as LGHNA and CDR2 as YSLEER. The CDR3 loop reads CASSHLLGQQETQYF. For the CDR3, the DNA is TGCGCCAGCAGCCACCTCTTGGGACAGCAAGAGACCCAGTACTTC.

This clone was observed a handful of times. This sequence joins TRBV4-3 and TRBJ2-7; D unclear. Trimming took 3 bases from V and 3 from J, leaving 12 bases between them. CDR1 is LGHNA, CDR2 YSLEER, per germline. There are 14 residues in the CDR3. The CDR3 DNA reads as TGCGCCAGCAGCCAGAGGCAAATTGGCTACGAGCAGTACTTC. Amino acid sequence: CASSQRQIGYEQYF.

V gene TRBV13 combines with J gene TRBJ2-1; D gene ambiguous. The ends were cut back, 2 bases at V and 3 bases at J, with 5 bases in the middle. Germline CDR1 is PRHDT and CDR2 is FYEKMQ (reference sequence). The CDR3 consists of 13 residues. This CDR3 reads CASSLSGYNEQFF. The DNA of the CDR3 is TGTGCCAGCAGCTTATCGGGCTACAATGAGCAGTTCTTC.

This clone was observed many times. J is TRBJ1-2 and V is TRBV7-2; 7 nucleotides line up with TRBD1. The germline CDR1 and CDR2 sequences are SGHTA and FQGNSA. The ends lost 3 bases at V and 3 bases at J; junction bases unmatched: 7. This CDR3 has 15 residues. The CDR3 coding sequence is TGTGCCAGCAGCTTGGGCTTAGACAGGGACTATGGCTACACCTTC. Its translation: CASSLGLDRDYGYTF.

Notes on this clone: Other DNA sequences from this sample encode an identical CDR3 as well. V gene TRBV7-9 combines with J gene TRBJ1-6; D gene unclear. With 1 base removed from V and 8 bases from J, the gap between germline ends came to 3 bases. This CDR3 is 12 amino acids long. In germline, CDR1 is SEHNR, CDR2 FQNEAQ (reference sequence). The chain's CDR3 is CASSLGDSPLHF. In nucleotides, the CDR3 is TGTGCCAGCAGCTTAGGAGATTCACCCCTCCACTTT.

This clone has more than one count but fewer than ten. This chain connects TRBV4-2 to TRBJ2-5; 11 nucleotides line up with TRBD2. V lost 4 bases to trimming and J lost 4 bases; unmatched junction nucleotides: 14. Germline V gives CDR1 LGHNA, CDR2 YNFKEQ. The CDR3 sequence is 18 residues long. CDR3: CASSPTSYNLAGGETQYF. The CDR3 DNA sequence: TGTGCCAGCAGCCCGACGTCCTACAACCTAGCGGGGGGAGAGACCCAGTACTTC.

V is TRBV27 and J is TRBJ1-2; no definite D call. V gave up 5 bases and J gave up 5 bases, with 12 bases separating them. The germline gives CDR1 MNHEY, CDR2 SMNVEV (reference sequence). The CDR3 has 13 amino acids. The DNA of the CDR3 is TGTGCCAGCAGTCATTACACGGGGTATGGCTACACCTTC. Its protein product is CASSHYTGYGYTF.

The CDR3 sequence is CASSLGTDHSTDTQYF. The CDR3 DNA follows: TGTGCCAGCAGCTTAGGGACAGACCATAGCACAGATACGCAGTATTTT. The rearrangement uses TRBV13 and TRBJ2-3, with a possible D match to TRBD1 (5 bases). V lost 0 bases and J 0 bases, leaving 10 bases between the germline ends. The germline gives CDR1 PRHDT, CDR2 FYEKMQ (reference sequence). The CDR3 contains 16 residues.

This chain connects TRBV18 to TRBJ2-7; the match to TRBD1 covers 9 bases. The germline gives CDR1 KGHSH, CDR2 LQKENI. This CDR3 spans 13 amino acids. V lost 6 bases, J lost 5 bases, and 5 bases stayed unmatched. The CDR3 DNA is TGTGCCAGCTCTCAGGGACAGGGACACGAGCAGTACTTC. As protein: CASSQGQGHEQYF.

By proportion, this clone is medium-sized. This chain joins TRBV15 and TRBJ2-6; possible D gene TRBD1, 6 bases. Trimming pared 5 bases from V and 1 base from J, leaving 12 bases between. The CDR3 is made up of 16 amino acids. Looked up from germline, CDR1 is LNHNV and CDR2 is YYDKDF (reference sequence). The CDR3 sequence is CATSESQGSGANVLTF. The DNA for the CDR3 is TGTGCCACCAGCGAGTCGCAGGGGTCTGGGGCCAACGTCCTGACTTTC. Supplemented by reference TRBV15 and TRBJ2-6, the full variable domain reads DAMVIQNPRYQVTQFGKPVTLSCSQTLNHNVMYWYQQKSSQAPKLLFHYYDKDFNNEADTPDNFQSRRPNTSFCFLDIRSPGLGDTAMYLCATSESQGSGANVLTFGAGSRLTVL.

This clone was seen a handful of times. This chain links TRBV5-6 with TRBJ2-3, with 9 bases identical to TRBD2. CDR3 length equals 14 residues. Germline CDR1 is SGHDT and CDR2 is YYEEEE. V lost 0 bases to trimming and J lost 7 bases; unmatched junction nucleotides: 3. The CDR3 bases are TGTGCCAGCAGCTTGGAGCTAGCGGGGAATACGCAGTATTTT. Encoded protein: CASSLELAGNTQYF.

This clone has more than one count but fewer than ten. The genes are TRBV27 and TRBJ1-1; TRBD1 might be the D (6 bases). The germline V and J ends were trimmed by 5 bases and 2 bases, with 12 bases remaining between them. CDR3 length equals 14 residues. Germline values: CDR1 MNHEY, CDR2 SMNVEV (reference sequence). The CDR3 nucleotides read TGTGCCAGCAGTGCTCAGGGGACCAACACTGAAGCTTTCTTT. It codes for CASSAQGTNTEAFF.

This rearrangement joins TRBV5-4 to TRBJ2-3; weak D call: TRBD2 (6 bases). V shed 4 bases and J shed 0 bases, with 15 bases lying between them. Germline CDR1 and CDR2: SGHNT and YYREEE (reference sequence). The CDR3 has 16 residues. The CDR3 spells CASSNPGLTSTDTQYF. The CDR3 region has the DNA TGTGCCAGCAGCAACCCGGGACTGACTAGCACAGATACGCAGTATTTT.

The chain is built from TRBV7-9 and TRBJ1-2; D uncertain. Germline V lookup: CDR1 SEHNR, CDR2 FQNEAQ (reference sequence). V gave up 1 base and J gave up 2 bases, with 11 bases separating them. The CDR3 covers 15 residues. The chain's CDR3 is CASSLESGLNYGYTF. The CDR3 DNA reads as TGTGCCAGCAGCTTAGAGAGTGGGCTCAACTATGGCTACACCTTC.

The chain combines TRBV4-3 with TRBJ2-7; D remains ambiguous. V lost 3 bases to trimming and J lost 1 base, with 10 bases between them. The CDR3 is made up of 14 amino acids. Germline CDR1 is LGHNA and CDR2 is YSLEER. The CDR3 is CASSHGQLSYEQYF. The CDR3 coding sequence is TGCGCCAGCAGCCATGGCCAGCTGTCCTACGAGCAGTACTTC.

The V gene is TRBV10-3, the J gene TRBJ1-1, with D perhaps TRBD1 (6 bases). Trimming removed 3 bases at V and 1 base at J, with 9 bases between. Germline CDR1 reads ENHRY; CDR2 reads SYGVKD. The CDR3 is made up of 14 amino acids. The CDR3 DNA reads as TGTGCCATCAGTGAAGGGGGTTGGAACACTGAAGCTTTCTTT. Protein product: CAISEGGWNTEAFF.

This clone was counted between two and nine times. The chain recombines TRBV2 with TRBJ1-1, with unresolved D. V was trimmed by 2 bases and J by 5 bases, leaving 12 bases between them. Germline CDR1 SNHLY, CDR2 FYNNEI. The CDR3 consists of 14 residues. This CDR3 is CASSEMGRTTEAFF. DNA for the CDR3: TGTGCCAGCAGTGAAATGGGCCGGACGACTGAAGCTTTCTTT. Together with reference TRBV2 and TRBJ1-1, the CDR3 gives the full variable domain: EPEVTQTPSHQVTQMGQEVILRCVPISNHLYFYWYRQILGQKVEFLVSFYNNEISEKSEIFDDQFSVERPDGSNFTLKIRSTKLEDSAMYFCASSEMGRTTEAFFGQGTRLTVV.

This clone was picked up a small number of times. V and J are TRBV27 and TRBJ1-1; perhaps TRBD1 as D (6 bases). Trimming took off 6 bases at V and 4 bases at J, with 12 bases between the two ends. The germline V gene encodes CDR1 MNHEY and CDR2 SMNVEV (reference sequence). The CDR3 totals 13 residues. CDR3: CASRGQSSTEAFF. The CDR3 DNA reads as TGTGCCAGCAGAGGACAGTCCTCCACTGAAGCTTTCTTT.

The chain carries TRBV5-6 and TRBJ1-2, with TRBD1 matching over 7 bases. The V gene's germline CDR1 is SGHDT and CDR2 YYEEEE. Losses at the gene ends were 3 bases for V and 2 bases for J; bases not matched to a gene: 10. This CDR3 has 16 amino acids. The CDR3 is CASSSTGTDTNYGYTF. The CDR3 region has the DNA TGTGCCAGCAGCTCGACCGGGACAGACACAAACTATGGCTACACCTTC. Variable domain in full (rest from reference TRBV5-6 and TRBJ1-2): DAGVTQSPTHLIKTRGQQVTLRCSPKSGHDTVSWYQQALGQGPQFIFQYYEEEERQRGNFPDRFSGHQFPNYSSELNVNALLLGDSALYLCASSSTGTDTNYGYTFGSGTRLTVV.

This clone was seen only once. The chain employs TRBV27 and TRBJ1-4; D perhaps matches TRBD1 (5 bases). V was shortened by 6 bases and J by 8 bases, with 19 bases between the two germline ends. CDR1 and CDR2 from the germline V gene are MNHEY and SMNVEV (reference sequence). This CDR3 contains 15 residues. The CDR3 spells CASSLHGTMGEKLFF. As DNA, the CDR3 is TGTGCCAGCAGCCTCCACGGGACGATGGGGGAAAAACTGTTTTTT.

This clone was counted once. The chain couples TRBV5-6 to TRBJ2-1; the match to TRBD2 covers 7 bases. V shed 2 bases and J 3 bases; nucleotides not matched to a gene: 11. Looked up from germline, CDR1 is SGHDT and CDR2 is YYEEEE. The CDR3 runs to 17 residues. For the CDR3, the DNA is TGTGCCAGCAGCTTATCTGGGAGGGAAGGCGTCTACAATGAGCAGTTCTTC. Translated, it gives CASSLSGREGVYNEQFF.

This clone has more than one count but fewer than ten. The chain couples TRBV30 to TRBJ2-1; D possibly corresponds to TRBD2 (6 bases). CDR3 length equals 12 residues. V was clipped by 2 bases and J by 10 bases, with 12 bases between them. Germline values: CDR1 GTSNPN, CDR2 SVGIG (reference sequence). The DNA of the CDR3 is TGTGCCTGGAGTCAACTAGCAGAGGAGCAGTTCTTC. Amino acids: CAWSQLAEEQFF.

This chain links TRBV29-1 with TRBJ1-5; maybe TRBD1 (5 bases). The CDR3 sequence is 13 residues long. CDR1 is SQVTM and CDR2 is ANQGSEA in the germline V gene. V was pared by 5 bases and J by 0 bases, with 8 bases between. CDR3 region: CSVQQDSNQPQHF. In DNA form, the CDR3 reads TGCAGCGTTCAACAGGATAGCAATCAGCCCCAGCATTTT.